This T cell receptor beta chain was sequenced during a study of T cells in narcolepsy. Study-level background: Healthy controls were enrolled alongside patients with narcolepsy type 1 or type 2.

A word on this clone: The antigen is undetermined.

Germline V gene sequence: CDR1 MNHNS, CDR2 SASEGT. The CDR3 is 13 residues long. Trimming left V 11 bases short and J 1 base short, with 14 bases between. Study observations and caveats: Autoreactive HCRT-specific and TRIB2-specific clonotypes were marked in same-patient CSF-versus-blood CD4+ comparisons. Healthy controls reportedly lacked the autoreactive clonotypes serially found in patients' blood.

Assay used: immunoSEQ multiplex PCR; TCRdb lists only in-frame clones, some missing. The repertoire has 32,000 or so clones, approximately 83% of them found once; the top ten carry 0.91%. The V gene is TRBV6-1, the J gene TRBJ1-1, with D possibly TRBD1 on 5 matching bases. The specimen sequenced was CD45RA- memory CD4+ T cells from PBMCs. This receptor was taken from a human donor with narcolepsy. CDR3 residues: CAGAGQGNTEAFF. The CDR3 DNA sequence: TGTGCCGGTGCTGGTCAGGGGAACACTGAAGCTTTCTTT.